This T cell receptor beta chain is from a study of cytomegalovirus exposure and HLA in healthy donors. The wider study: An earlier analysis found some 120 million unique TCR beta sequences from approximately 200 million T cells.

CDR3 size: 16 residues. Trimming took off 0 bases at V and 1 base at J, with 10 bases between the two ends. Germline assignment: CDR1 SGHRS and CDR2 YFSETQ. Primers for the PCR totalled 60 Vbeta and 13 Jbeta. The method was immunoSEQ multiplex PCR; TCRdb's version includes in-frame clones alone and lacks a portion of them. The sample has fewer than 200,000 clones, about 86% seen once. The TCR was taken from a man aged 40-55 years in good health and CMV-seropositive. Sequencing was carried out using PBMCs. The chain employs TRBV5-1 and TRBJ1-4, with no clear D. The CDR3 protein is CASSLGLAGTNEKLFF. CDR3 DNA sequence: TGCGCCAGCAGCTTGGGTCTAGCAGGAACTAATGAAAAACTGTTTTTT.